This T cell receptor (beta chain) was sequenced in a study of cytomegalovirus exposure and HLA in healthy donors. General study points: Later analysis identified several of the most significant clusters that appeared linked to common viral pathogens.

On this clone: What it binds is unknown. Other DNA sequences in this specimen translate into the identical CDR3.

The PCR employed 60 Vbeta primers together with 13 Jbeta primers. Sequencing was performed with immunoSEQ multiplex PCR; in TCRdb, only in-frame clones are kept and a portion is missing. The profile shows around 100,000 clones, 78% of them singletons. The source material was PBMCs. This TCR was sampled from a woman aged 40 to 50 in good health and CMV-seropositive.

The CDR3 region has the DNA TGTGCCAGCAGTGTACAGGGGGTTAGCACAGATACGCAGTATTTT. It is translated as CASSVQGVSTDTQYF. The chain links TRBV2 to TRBJ2-3; 8 bases fit TRBD1. This CDR3 has 15 residues. V lost 4 bases to trimming and J lost 0 bases; unmatched junction nucleotides: 3. Germline loops: CDR1 SNHLY, CDR2 FYNNEI.